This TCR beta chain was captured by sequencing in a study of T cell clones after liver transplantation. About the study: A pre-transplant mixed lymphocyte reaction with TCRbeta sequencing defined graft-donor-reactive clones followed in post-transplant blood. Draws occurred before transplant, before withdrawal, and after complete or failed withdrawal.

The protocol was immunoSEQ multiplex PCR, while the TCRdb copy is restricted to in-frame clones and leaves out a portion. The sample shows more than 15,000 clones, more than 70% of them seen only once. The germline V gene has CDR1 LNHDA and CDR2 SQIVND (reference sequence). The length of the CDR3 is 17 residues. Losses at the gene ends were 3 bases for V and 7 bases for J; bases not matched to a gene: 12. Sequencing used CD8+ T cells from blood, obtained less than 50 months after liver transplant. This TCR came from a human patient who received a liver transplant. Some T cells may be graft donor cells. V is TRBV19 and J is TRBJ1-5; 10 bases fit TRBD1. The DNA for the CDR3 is TGTGCCAGTAGTATCCCCCGTAGGACAGGGGGAGGGCAGCCCCAGCATTTT. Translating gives CASSIPRRTGGGQPQHF.